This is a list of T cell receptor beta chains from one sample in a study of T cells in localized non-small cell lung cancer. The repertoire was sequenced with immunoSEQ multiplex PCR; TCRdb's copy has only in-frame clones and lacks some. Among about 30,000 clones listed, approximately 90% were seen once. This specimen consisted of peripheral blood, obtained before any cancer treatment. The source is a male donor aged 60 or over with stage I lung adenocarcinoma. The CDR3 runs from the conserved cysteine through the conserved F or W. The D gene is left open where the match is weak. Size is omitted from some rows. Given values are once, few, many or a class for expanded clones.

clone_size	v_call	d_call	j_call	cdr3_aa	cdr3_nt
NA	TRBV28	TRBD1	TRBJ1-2	CASRRIWTGPIYGYTF	TGTGCCAGCAGACGAATATGGACAGGGCCGATCTATGGCTACACCTTC
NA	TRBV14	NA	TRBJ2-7	CASSQERPGGPGSEQYF	TGTGCCAGCAGCCAAGAGAGGCCCGGGGGACCGGGATCGGAGCAGTACTTC
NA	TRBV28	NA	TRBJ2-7	CASSLVGGQGEQYF	TGTGCCAGCAGTTTAGTCGGGGGCCAAGGAGAGCAGTACTTC
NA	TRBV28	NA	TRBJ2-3	CASSYFGGPRDTQYF	TGTGCCAGCAGTTATTTCGGGGGGCCGAGAGATACGCAGTATTTT
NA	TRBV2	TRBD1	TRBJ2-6	CASRADRAGANVLTF	TGTGCCAGCAGAGCCGACAGGGCTGGGGCCAACGTCCTGACTTTC
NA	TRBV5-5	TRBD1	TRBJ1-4	CASSSATGGYDNEKLFF	TGTGCCAGCAGCTCGGCCACAGGGGGCTATGATAATGAAAAACTGTTTTTT
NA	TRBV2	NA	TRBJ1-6	CASKGNGSPLHF	TGTGCCAGCAAAGGGAACGGTTCACCCCTCCACTTT
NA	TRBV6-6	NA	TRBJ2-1	CASSLWTDYNEQFF	TGTGCCAGCAGTCTTTGGACGGATTACAATGAGCAGTTCTTC
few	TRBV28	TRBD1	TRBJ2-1	CASSKYRGTGYNEQFF	TGTGCCAGCAGTAAATACAGGGGTACGGGATACAATGAGCAGTTCTTC
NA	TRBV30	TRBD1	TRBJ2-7	CAWSITGGVEQYF	TGTGCCTGGAGCATTACAGGGGGAGTGGAGCAGTACTTC
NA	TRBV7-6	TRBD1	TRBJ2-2	CASSPGQGAAGELFF	TGTGCCAGCAGCCCCGGACAGGGGGCTGCCGGGGAGCTGTTTTTT
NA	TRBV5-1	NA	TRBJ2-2	CASRLASANTGELFF	TGCGCCAGCAGGTTAGCGTCGGCGAACACCGGGGAGCTGTTTTTT
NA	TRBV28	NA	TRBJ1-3	CASCGGGDSGNTIYF	TGTGCCAGCTGCGGTGGGGGTGACTCTGGAAACACCATATATTTT
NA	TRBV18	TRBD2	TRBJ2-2	CASSPRLAGDTGELFF	TGTGCCAGCTCACCGCGACTAGCGGGAGACACCGGGGAGCTGTTTTTT
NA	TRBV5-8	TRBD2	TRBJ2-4	CASSLVGLAGVNIQYF	TGTGCCAGCAGCTTGGTAGGGCTAGCGGGGGTAAACATTCAGTACTTC
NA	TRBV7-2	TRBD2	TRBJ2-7	CASSLAASGGEQYF	TGTGCCAGCAGCTTAGCCGCTAGCGGGGGCGAGCAGTACTTC
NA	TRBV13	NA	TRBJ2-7	CASSLGPIEQYF	TGTGCCAGCAGCTTAGGTCCAATCGAGCAGTACTTC
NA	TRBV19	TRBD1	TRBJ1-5	CASGGGQGGQPQHF	TGTGCCTCAGGGGGGGGGCAGGGCGGTCAGCCCCAGCATTTT
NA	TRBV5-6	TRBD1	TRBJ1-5	CASSLRQGVSNQPQHF	TGTGCCAGCAGCTTGCGACAGGGGGTAAGCAATCAGCCCCAGCATTTT
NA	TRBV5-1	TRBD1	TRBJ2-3	CASKRQGLPDTQYF	TGCGCCAGCAAACGACAGGGTTTGCCAGATACGCAGTATTTT
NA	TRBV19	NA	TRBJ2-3	CASRPPRSGGRDTQYF	TGTGCCAGTAGACCCCCCCGCTCGGGGGGCCGGGATACGCAGTATTTT
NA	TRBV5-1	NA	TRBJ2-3	CASSLADPGTDTQYF	TGCGCCAGCAGCTTGGCGGATCCGGGCACAGATACGCAGTATTTT
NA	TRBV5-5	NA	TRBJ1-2	CASNPGAWTAYSNYGYTF	TGTGCCAGCAACCCGGGCGCTTGGACAGCATACTCTAACTATGGCTACACCTTC
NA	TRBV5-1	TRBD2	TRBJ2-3	CASSLSGTSGLSSTDTQYF	TGCGCCAGCAGCTTGTCCGGGACTAGCGGGTTGTCTAGCACAGATACGCAGTATTTT
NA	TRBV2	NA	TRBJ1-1	CASRAPSGVGTEAFF	TGTGCCAGCAGGGCGCCCTCCGGGGTCGGAACTGAAGCTTTCTTT
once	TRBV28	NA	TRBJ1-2	CASSSHSTPDGYTF	TGTGCCAGCAGTTCCCACAGTACCCCCGATGGCTACACCTTC
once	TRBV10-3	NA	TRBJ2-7	CAISGMEGEQYF	TGTGCCATCAGTGGGATGGAAGGCGAGCAGTACTTC
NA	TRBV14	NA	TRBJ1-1	CASTPGPTEAFF	TGTGCCAGCACCCCAGGGCCCACTGAAGCTTTCTTT
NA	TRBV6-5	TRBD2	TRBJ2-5	CASSYSGGLGAETQYF	TGTGCCAGCAGTTACTCTGGGGGACTAGGGGCAGAGACCCAGTACTTC
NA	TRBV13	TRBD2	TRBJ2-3	CASSLRQGATSGVSDTQYF	TGTGCCAGCAGCTTAAGGCAGGGGGCTACTAGCGGGGTTTCAGATACGCAGTATTTT
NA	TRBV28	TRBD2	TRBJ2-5	CASSPGDLSGGGKETQYF	TGTGCCAGCAGTCCCGGAGATCTTAGCGGGGGGGGAAAAGAGACCCAGTACTTC
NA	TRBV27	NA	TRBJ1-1	CASRGWVTEAFF	TGTGCCAGTAGGGGCTGGGTCACTGAAGCTTTCTTT
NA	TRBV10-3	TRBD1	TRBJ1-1	CAISGTGLNTEAFF	TGTGCCATCAGTGGGACAGGGTTGAACACTGAAGCTTTCTTT
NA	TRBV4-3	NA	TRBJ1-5	CASSPGPGQNQPQHF	TGCGCCAGCAGCCCTGGACCGGGACAAAATCAGCCCCAGCATTTT
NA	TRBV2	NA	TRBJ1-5	CASKAGRGGSNQPQHF	TGTGCCAGCAAGGCAGGCCGGGGAGGAAGCAATCAGCCCCAGCATTTT
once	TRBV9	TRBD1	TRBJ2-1	CASSRTGGDYNEQFF	TGTGCCAGCAGCAGGACAGGGGGGGACTACAATGAGCAGTTCTTC
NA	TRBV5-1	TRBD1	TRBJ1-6	CASSLAPDRGYSPLHF	TGCGCCAGCAGCTTGGCTCCGGACAGGGGGTATTCACCCCTCCACTTT
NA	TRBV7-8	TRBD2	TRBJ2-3	CASSPGLAGAYTDTQYF	TGTGCCAGCAGCCCGGGACTAGCGGGGGCTTACACAGATACGCAGTATTTT
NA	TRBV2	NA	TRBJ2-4	CASSIAKNIQYF	TGTGCCAGCAGTATAGCCAAAAACATTCAGTACTTC
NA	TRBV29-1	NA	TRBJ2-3	CSTRQPSSTDTQYF	TGCAGCACCAGACAGCCCTCTAGCACAGATACGCAGTATTTT
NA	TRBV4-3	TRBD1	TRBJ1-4	CASSHIGTGDNEKLFF	TGCGCCAGCAGCCATATAGGGACAGGGGATAATGAAAAACTGTTTTTT
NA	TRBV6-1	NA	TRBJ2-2	CASSVRSTGELFF	TGTGCCAGCAGTGTCCGTAGTACCGGGGAGCTGTTTTTT
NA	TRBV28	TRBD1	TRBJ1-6	CASGTGNSPLHF	TGTGCCAGCGGGACAGGAAATTCACCCCTCCACTTT
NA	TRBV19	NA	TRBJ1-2	CASSIDSSNYGYTF	TGTGCCAGTAGTATCGACAGTTCTAACTATGGCTACACCTTC
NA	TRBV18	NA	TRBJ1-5	CASSPDNSNQPQHF	TGTGCCAGCTCACCCGACAATAGCAATCAGCCCCAGCATTTT
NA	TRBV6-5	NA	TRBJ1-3	CASSLDRLDGNTIYF	TGTGCCAGCAGTCTCGACCGACTTGACGGAAACACCATATATTTT
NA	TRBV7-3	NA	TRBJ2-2	CASSSLGVSGELFF	TGTGCCAGCAGCTCCCTGGGGGTGTCCGGGGAGCTGTTTTTT
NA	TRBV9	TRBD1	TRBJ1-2	CASSVRVGTDYGYTF	TGTGCCAGCAGCGTCCGCGTAGGGACAGACTATGGCTACACCTTC